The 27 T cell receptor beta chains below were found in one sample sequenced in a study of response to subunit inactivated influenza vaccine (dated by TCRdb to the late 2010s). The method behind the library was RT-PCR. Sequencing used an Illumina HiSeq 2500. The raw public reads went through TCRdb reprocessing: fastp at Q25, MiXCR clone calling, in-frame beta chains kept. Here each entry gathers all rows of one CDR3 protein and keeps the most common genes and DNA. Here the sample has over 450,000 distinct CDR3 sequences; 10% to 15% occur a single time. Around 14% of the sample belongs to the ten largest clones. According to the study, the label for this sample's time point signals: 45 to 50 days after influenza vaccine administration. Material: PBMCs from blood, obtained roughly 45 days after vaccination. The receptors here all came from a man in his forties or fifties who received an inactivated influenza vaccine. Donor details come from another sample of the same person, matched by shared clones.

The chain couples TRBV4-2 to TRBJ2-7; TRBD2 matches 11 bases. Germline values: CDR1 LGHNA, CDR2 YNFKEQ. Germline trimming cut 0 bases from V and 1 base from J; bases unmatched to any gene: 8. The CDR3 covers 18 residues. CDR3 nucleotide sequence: TGTGCCAGCAGCCAAGATTTTAAGGCTAGCGGGAGGTCCTACGAGCAGTACTTC. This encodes CASSQDFKASGRSYEQYF.

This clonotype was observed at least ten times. CDR3 sequence reads: CASSFLYQTYEQYF. The CDR3 region has the DNA TGTGCCAGCAGTTTCCTCTACCAGACCTACGAGCAGTACTTC. This sequence joins TRBV28 and TRBJ2-7; no clear D. CDR3 length equals 14 residues. The germline gives CDR1 MDHEN, CDR2 SYDVKM. V gave up 3 bases and J gave up 2 bases, with 11 bases separating them. The variable domain in full, with the rest retrieved from reference TRBV28 and TRBJ2-7, is DVKVTQSSRYLVKRTGEKVFLECVQDMDHENMFWYRQDPGLGLRLIYFSYDVKMKEKGDIPEGYSVSREKKERFSLILESASTNQTSMYLCASSFLYQTYEQYFGPGTRLTVT.

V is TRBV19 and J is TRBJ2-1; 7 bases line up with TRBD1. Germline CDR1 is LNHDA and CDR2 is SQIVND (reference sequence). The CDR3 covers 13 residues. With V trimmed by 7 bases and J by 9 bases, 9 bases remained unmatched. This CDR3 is CASTPQGYGEQFF. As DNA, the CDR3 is TGTGCCAGTACCCCACAGGGGTACGGTGAGCAGTTCTTC.

The CDR3 bases are TGTGCCAGCAGCTTAGCGGAGGGGGATGAGCAGTTCTTC. Encoded protein: CASSLAEGDEQFF. The chain combines TRBV7-6 with TRBJ2-1; D is possibly TRBD1 or TRBD2 (6 bases each). CDR1 is SGHVS and CDR2 is FNYEAQ in the germline V gene. CDR3 length equals 13 residues. The germline V and J ends were trimmed by 0 bases and 8 bases, with 8 bases remaining between them.

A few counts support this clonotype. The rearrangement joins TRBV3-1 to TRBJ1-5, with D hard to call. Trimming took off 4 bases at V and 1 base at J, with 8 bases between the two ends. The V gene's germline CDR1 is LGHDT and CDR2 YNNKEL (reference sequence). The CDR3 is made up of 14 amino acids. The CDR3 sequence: CASSRVLSNQPQHF. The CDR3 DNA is TGTGCCAGCAGCCGGGTCCTGAGCAATCAGCCCCAGCATTTT.

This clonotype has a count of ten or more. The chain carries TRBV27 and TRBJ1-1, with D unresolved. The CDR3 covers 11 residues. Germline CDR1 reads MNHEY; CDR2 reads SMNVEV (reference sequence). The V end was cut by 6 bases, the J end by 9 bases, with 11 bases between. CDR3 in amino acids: CASRSPQKAFF. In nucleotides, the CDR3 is TGTGCCAGCAGATCTCCACAGAAAGCTTTCTTT.

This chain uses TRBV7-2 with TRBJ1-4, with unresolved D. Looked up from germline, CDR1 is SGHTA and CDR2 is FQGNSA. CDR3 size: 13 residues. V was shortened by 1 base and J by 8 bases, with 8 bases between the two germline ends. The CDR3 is CASSLVGGEKLFF. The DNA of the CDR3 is TGTGCCAGCAGCTTAGTGGGTGGAGAAAAACTGTTTTTT.

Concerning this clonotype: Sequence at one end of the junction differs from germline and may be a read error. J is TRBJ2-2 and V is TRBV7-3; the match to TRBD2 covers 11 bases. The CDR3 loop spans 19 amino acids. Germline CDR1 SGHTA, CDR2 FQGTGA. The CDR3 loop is CASSLKPSYGTSGTGQLFF. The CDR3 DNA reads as TGTGCCAGCAGCTTAAAACCCTCCTACGGGACTAGCGGAACCGGGCAGCTGTTTTTT.

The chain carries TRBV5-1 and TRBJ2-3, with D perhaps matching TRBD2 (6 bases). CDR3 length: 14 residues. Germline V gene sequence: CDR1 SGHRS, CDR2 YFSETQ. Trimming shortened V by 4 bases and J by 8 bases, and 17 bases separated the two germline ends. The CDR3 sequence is CASSGVGTAGTQYF. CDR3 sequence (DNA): TGCGCCAGCAGCGGGGTCGGGACTGCAGGTACGCAGTATTTT.

The CDR3 sequence is CASSSRDRGLREQYF. The DNA of the CDR3 is TGTGCCAGCAGCTCCCGGGACAGGGGCCTTCGCGAGCAGTACTTC. This chain joins TRBV12-3 or TRBV12-4 and TRBJ2-7; 10 positions match TRBD1. With V trimmed by 6 bases and J by 6 bases, 11 bases remained unmatched. CDR3 size: 15 residues.

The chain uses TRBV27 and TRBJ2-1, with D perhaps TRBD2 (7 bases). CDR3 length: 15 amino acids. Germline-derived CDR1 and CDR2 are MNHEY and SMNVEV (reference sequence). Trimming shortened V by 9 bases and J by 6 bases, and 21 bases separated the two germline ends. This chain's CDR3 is CASTPGAGVANEQFF. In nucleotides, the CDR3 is TGTGCCAGTACGCCGGGGGCGGGAGTGGCCAATGAGCAGTTCTTC.

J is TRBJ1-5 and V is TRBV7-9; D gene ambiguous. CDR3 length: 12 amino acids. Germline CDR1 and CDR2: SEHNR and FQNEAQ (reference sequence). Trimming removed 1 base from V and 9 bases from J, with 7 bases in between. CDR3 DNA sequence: TGTGCCAGCAGCTTAGAGGGAGGGCCCCAGCATTTT. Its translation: CASSLEGGPQHF.

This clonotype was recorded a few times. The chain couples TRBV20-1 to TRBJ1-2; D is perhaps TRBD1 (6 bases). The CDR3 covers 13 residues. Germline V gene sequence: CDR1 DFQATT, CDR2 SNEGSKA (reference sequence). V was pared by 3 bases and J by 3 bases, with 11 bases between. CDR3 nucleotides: TGCAGTGCTAGGCAGGGGTCTTACTATGGCTACACCTTC. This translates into CSARQGSYYGYTF.

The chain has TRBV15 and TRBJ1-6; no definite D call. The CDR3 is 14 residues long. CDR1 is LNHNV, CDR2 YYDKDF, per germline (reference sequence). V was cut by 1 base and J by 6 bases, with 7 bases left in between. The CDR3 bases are TGTGCCACCAGCAGAGTGGGCTTTAATTCACCCCTCCACTTT. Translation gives CATSRVGFNSPLHF.

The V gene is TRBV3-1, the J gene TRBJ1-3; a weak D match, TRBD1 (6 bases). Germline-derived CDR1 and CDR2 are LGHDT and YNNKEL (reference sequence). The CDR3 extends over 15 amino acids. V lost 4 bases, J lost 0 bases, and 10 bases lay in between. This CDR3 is CASSRWTASGNTIYF. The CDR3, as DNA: TGTGCCAGCAGCCGGTGGACAGCCTCTGGAAACACCATATATTTT.

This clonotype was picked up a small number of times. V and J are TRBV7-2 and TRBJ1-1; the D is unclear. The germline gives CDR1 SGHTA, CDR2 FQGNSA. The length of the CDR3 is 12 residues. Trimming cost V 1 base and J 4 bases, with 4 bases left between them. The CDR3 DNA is TGTGCCAGCAGCTTAGGGCCCACTGAAGCTTTCTTT. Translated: CASSLGPTEAFF.

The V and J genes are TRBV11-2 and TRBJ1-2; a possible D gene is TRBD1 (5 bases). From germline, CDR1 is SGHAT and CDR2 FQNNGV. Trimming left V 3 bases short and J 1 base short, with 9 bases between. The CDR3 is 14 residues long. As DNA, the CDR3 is TGTGCCAGCAGCTTCCGCGGGGGTAACTATGGCTACACCTTC. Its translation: CASSFRGGNYGYTF.

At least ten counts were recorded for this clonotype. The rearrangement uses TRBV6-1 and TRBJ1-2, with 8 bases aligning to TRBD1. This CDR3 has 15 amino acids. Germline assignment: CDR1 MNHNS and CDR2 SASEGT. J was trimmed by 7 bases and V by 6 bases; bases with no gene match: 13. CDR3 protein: CASSHPGQENGGYTF. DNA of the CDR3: TGTGCCAGCAGCCACCCGGGACAGGAGAATGGTGGCTACACCTTC.

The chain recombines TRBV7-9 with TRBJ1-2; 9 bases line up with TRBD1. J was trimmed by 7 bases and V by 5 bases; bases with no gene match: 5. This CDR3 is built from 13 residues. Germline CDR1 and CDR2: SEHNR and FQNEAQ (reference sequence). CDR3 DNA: TGTGCCAGCAGCCCCACACAGGGGGCTGGCTACACCTTC. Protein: CASSPTQGAGYTF.

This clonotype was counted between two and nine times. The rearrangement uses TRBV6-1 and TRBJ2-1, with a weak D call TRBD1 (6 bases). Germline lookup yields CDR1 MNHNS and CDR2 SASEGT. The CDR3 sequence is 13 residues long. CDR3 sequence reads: CATLSQGMYEQFF. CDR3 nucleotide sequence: TGTGCTACCTTGTCCCAGGGGATGTATGAGCAGTTCTTC.

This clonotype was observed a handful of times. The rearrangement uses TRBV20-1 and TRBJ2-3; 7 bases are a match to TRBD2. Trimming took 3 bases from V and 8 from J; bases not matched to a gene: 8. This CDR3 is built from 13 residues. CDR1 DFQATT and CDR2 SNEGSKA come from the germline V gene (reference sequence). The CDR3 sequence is CSASRGPGGTQYF. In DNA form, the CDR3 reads TGCAGTGCTAGTCGCGGGCCGGGGGGTACGCAGTATTTT.

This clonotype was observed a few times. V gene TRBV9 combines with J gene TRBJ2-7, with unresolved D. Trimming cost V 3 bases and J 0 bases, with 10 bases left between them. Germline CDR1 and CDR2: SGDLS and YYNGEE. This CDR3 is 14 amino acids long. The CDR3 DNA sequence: TGTGCCAGCAGCGCGGCCATAAACTCCTACGAGCAGTACTTC. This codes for CASSAAINSYEQYF.

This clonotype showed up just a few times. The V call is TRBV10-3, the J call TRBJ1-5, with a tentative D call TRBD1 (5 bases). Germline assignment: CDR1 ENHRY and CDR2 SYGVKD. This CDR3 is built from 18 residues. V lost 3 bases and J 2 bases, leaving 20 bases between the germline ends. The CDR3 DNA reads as TGTGCCATCAGTGAAGGGGCAGGGATAGGTAGCGGCAATCAGCCCCAGCATTTT. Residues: CAISEGAGIGSGNQPQHF.

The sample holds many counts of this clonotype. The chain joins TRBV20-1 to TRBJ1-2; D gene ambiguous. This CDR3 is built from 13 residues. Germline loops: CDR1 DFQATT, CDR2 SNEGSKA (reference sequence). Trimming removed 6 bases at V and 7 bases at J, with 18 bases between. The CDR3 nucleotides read TGCAGTGCCCTGACGTCCCCTGCGGGTGGCTACACCTTC. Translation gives CSALTSPAGGYTF.

This CDR3 is CASSKSTVNTEAFF. The CDR3 DNA reads as TGCGCCAGCAGCAAGTCGACGGTGAACACTGAAGCTTTCTTT. The J gene is TRBJ1-1, the V gene TRBV5-1, with no clear D. From germline, CDR1 is SGHRS and CDR2 YFSETQ. V was shortened by 4 bases and J by 0 bases, with 10 bases between the two germline ends. The CDR3 runs 14 residues. Complete variable domain (other parts from reference TRBV5-1 and TRBJ1-1): KAGVTQTPRYLIKTRGQQVTLSCSPISGHRSVSWYQQTPGQGLQFLFEYFSETQRNKGNFPGRFSGRQFSNSRSEMNVSTLELGDSALYLCASSKSTVNTEAFFGQGTRLTVV.

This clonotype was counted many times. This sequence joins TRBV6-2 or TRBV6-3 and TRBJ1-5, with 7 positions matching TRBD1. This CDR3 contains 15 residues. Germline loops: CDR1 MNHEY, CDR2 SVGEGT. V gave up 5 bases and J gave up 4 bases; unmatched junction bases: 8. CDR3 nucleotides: TGTGCCAGCAGTCCGGCGGGGACAGTGAATCAGCCCCAGCATTTT. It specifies CASSPAGTVNQPQHF.

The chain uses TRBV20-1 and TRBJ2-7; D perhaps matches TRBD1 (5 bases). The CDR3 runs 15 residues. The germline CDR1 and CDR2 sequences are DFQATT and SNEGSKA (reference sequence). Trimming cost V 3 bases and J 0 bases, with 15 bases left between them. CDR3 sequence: CSARGQGSRSYEQYF. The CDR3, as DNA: TGCAGTGCTAGGGGGCAGGGCTCTCGCTCCTACGAGCAGTACTTC.